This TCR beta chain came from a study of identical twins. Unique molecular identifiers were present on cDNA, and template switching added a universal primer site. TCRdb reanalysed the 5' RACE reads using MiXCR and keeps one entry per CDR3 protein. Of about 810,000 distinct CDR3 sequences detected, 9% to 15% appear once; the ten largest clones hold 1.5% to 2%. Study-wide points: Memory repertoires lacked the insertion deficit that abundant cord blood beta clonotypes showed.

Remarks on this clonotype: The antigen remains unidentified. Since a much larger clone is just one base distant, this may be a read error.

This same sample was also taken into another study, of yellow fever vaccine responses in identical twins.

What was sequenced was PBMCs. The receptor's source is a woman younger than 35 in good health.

The CDR3 reads CASSQFLRGSSDIDEQFF. The CDR3 DNA reads as TGCGCCAGCAGCCAGTTCCTACGGGGGTCCTCGGATATAGATGAGCAGTTCTTC. The rearrangement uses TRBV4-1 and TRBJ2-1; a weak D match, TRBD2 (6 bases). CDR1 and CDR2 (germline): MGHRA, YSYEKL. The CDR3 runs 18 residues. V was pared by 3 bases and J by 8 bases, with 26 bases between.